In this sample, the clone carrying this T cell receptor beta chain turned up many times. Amplification yielded TCR beta CDR3 regions, with RNA transcripts as the source. TCR CDR3 regions were first amplified by RT-PCR with HTBI primers. One entry per CDR3 protein, called by TCRdb with MiXCR from the multiplex PCR reads. There are about 580,000 distinct CDR3 sequences in the sample; just over 45% occur only once, and about 8.3% lies in the top ten. Participants, patients aged 18 to 65, had newly diagnosed hyperthyroidism with a duration under 2 months. This sample is part of a study of T cells in Graves' hyperthyroidism and ophthalmopathy. The CDR3 runs 14 residues. Germline values: CDR1 SGHRS, CDR2 YFSETQ. V was shortened by 1 base and J by 5 bases, with 12 bases between the two germline ends.

The receptor's source is a young woman with Graves' hyperthyroidism. The chain uses TRBV5-1 and TRBJ2-5; D assignment may be TRBD1 or TRBD2 (5 bases each). The sample comprised peripheral blood or thyroid tissue (not recorded which). The DNA of the CDR3 is TGCGCCAGCAGCTTGTCTAGCCCAGGGGAGACCCAGTACTTC. Its translation is CASSLSSPGETQYF.